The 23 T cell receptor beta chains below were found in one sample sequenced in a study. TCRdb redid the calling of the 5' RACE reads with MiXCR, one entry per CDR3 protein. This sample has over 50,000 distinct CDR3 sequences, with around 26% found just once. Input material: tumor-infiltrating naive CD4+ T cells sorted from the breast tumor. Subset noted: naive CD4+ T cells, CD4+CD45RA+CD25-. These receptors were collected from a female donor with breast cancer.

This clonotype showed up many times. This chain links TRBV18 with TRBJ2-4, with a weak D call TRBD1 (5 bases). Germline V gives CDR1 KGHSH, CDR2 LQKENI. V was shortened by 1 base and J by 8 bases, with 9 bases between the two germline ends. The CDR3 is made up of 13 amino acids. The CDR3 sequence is CASSPHSRDIQYF. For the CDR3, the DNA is TGTGCCAGCTCACCACATAGCAGGGACATTCAGTACTTC.

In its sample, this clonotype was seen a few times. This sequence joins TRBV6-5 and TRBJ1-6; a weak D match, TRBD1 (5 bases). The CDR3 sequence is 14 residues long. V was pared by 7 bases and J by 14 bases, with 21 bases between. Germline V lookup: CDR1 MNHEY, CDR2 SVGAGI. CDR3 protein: CASTDGAAGGALHF. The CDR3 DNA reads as TGTGCCAGCACCGACGGGGCCGCTGGGGGAGCCCTCCACTTT.

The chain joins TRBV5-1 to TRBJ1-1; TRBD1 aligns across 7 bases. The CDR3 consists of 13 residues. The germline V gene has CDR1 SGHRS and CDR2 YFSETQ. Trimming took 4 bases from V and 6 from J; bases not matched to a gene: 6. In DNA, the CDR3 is TGCGCCAGCAGCCGGGACAGTAACGCTGAAGCTTTCTTT. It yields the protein CASSRDSNAEAFF.

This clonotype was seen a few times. CDR3 amino acids: CASSFDYLSTDTQYF. In nucleotides, the CDR3 is TGTGCCAGCAGCTTCGACTACCTTAGCACAGATACGCAGTATTTT. The V and J genes are TRBV7-2 and TRBJ2-3, with a tentative D call TRBD2 (5 bases). The CDR3 runs 15 residues. Germline-derived CDR1 and CDR2 are SGHTA and FQGNSA. The germline V and J ends were trimmed by 3 bases and 0 bases, with 10 bases remaining between them. The full variable domain, rest sourced from reference TRBV7-2 and TRBJ2-3, is GAGVSQSPSNKVTEKGKDVELRCDPISGHTALYWYRQSLGQGLEFLIYFQGNSAPDKSGLPSDRFSAERTGGSVSTLTIQRTQQEDSAVYLCASSFDYLSTDTQYFGPGTRLTVL.

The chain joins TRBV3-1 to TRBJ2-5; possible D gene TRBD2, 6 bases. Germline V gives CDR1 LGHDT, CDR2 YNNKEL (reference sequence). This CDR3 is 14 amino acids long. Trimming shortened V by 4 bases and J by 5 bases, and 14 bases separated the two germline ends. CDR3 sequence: CASSPRGKEETQYF. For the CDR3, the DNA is TGTGCCAGCAGCCCGCGGGGCAAGGAGGAGACCCAGTACTTC.

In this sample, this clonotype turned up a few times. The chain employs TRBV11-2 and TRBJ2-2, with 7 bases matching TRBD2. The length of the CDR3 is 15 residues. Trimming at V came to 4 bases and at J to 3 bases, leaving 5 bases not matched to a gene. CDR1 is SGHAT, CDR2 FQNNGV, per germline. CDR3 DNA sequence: TGTGCCAGCAGCTCGATCCGGGAGGACACCGGGGAGCTGTTTTTT. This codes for CASSSIREDTGELFF.

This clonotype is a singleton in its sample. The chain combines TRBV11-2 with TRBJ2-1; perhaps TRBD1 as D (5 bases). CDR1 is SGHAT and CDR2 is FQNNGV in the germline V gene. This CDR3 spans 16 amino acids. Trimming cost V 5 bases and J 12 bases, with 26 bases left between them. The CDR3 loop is CASSLVRGDFTTAQFF. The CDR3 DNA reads TGTGCCAGCAGCCTGGTAAGGGGTGACTTTACCACGGCGCAGTTCTTC.

The CDR3 is CASSSAGGPGTGELFF. CDR3 nucleotide sequence: TGTGCCAGCAGCTCAGCGGGAGGGCCGGGAACCGGGGAGCTGTTTTTT. V and J are TRBV7-9 and TRBJ2-2, with 10 nucleotides matching TRBD2. The CDR3 spans 16 residues. The V gene's germline CDR1 is SEHNR and CDR2 FQNEAQ (reference sequence). V was pared by 4 bases and J by 5 bases, with 7 bases of the junction left unmatched. The entire variable domain, with the rest obtained from reference TRBV7-9 and TRBJ2-2, is as follows: DTGVSQNPRHKITKRGQNVTFRCDPISEHNRLYWYRQTLGQGPEFLTYFQNEAQLEKSRLLSDRFSAERPKGSFSTLEIQRTEQGDSAMYLCASSSAGGPGTGELFFGEGSRLTVL.

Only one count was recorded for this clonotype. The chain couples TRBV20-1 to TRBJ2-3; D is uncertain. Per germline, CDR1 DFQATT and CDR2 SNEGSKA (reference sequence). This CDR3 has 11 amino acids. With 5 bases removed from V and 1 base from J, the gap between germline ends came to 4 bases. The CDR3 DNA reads TGCAGTGCTTCACGCACAGATACGCAGTATTTT. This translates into CSASRTDTQYF.

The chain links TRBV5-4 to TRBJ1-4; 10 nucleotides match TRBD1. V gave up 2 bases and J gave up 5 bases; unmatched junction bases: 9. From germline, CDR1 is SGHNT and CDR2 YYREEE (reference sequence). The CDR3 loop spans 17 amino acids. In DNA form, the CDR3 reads TGTGCCAGCAGCTTTTTACGGGGACAGGGGACGAATGAAAAACTGTTTTTT. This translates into CASSFLRGQGTNEKLFF.

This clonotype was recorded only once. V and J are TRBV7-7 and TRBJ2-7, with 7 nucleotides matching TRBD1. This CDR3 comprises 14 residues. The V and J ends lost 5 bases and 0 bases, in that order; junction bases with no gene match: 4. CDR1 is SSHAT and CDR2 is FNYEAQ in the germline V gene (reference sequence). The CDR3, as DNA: TGTGCCAGCAGCAAGGACAGGAGCTCCTACGAGCAGTACTTC. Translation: CASSKDRSSYEQYF.

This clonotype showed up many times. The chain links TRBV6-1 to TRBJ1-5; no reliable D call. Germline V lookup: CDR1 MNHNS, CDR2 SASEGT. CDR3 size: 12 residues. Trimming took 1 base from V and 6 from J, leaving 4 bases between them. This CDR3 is CASSEGGQPQHF. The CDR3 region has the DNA TGTGCCAGCAGTGAAGGGGGTCAGCCCCAGCATTTT.

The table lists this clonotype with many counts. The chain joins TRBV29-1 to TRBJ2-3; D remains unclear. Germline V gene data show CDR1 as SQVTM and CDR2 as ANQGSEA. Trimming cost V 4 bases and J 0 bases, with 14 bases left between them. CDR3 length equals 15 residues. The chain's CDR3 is CSVGRAVSSTDTQYF. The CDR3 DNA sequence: TGCAGCGTTGGTCGGGCAGTGAGTAGCACAGATACGCAGTATTTT.

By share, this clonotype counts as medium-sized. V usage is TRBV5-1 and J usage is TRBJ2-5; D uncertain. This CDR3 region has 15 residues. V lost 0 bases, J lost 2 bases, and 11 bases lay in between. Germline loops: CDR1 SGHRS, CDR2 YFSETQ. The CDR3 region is CASSLEVFGQETQYF. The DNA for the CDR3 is TGCGCCAGCAGCTTGGAAGTCTTCGGGCAAGAGACCCAGTACTTC.

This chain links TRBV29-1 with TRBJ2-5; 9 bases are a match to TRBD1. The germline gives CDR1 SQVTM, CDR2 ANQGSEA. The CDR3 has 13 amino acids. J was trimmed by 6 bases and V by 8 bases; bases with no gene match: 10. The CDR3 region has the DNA TGCAGCACTTCGGGACAGGGCTTTCAGACCCAGTACTTC. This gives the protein CSTSGQGFQTQYF.

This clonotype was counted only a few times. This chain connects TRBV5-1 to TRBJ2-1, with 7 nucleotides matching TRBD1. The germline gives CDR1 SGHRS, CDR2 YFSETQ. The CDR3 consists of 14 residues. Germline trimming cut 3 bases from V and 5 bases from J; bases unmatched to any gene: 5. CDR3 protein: CASSSGQPNNEQFF. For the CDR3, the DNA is TGCGCCAGCAGCTCGGGACAGCCTAACAATGAGCAGTTCTTC. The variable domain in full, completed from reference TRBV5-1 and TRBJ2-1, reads KAGVTQTPRYLIKTRGQQVTLSCSPISGHRSVSWYQQTPGQGLQFLFEYFSETQRNKGNFPGRFSGRQFSNSRSEMNVSTLELGDSALYLCASSSGQPNNEQFFGPGTRLTVL.

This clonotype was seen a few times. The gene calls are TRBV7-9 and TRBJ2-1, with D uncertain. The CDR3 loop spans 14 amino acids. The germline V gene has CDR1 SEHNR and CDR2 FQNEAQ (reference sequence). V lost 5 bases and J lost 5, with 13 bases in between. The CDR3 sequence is CASSIMGGNNEQFF. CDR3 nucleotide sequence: TGTGCCAGCAGCATTATGGGCGGTAACAATGAGCAGTTCTTC.

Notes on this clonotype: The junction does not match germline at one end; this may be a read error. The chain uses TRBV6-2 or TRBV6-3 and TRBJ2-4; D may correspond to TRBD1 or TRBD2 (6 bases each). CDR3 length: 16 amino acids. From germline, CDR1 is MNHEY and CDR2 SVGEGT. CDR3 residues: CAGSYSPGWGANIQYF. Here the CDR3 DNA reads TGTGCCGGCAGTTACTCCCCTGGGTGGGGGGCAAACATTCAGTACTTC.

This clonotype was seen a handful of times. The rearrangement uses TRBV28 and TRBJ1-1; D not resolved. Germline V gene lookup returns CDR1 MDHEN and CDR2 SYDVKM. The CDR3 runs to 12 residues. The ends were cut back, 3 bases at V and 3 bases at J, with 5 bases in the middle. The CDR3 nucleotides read TGTGCCAGCAGTTTTCTTCACACTGAAGCTTTCTTT. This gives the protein CASSFLHTEAFF.

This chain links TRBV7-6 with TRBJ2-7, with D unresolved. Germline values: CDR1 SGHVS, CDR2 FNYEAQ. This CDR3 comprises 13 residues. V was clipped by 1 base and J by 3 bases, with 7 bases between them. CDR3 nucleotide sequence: TGTGCCAGCAGCTTAGATCTAGTCTACGAGCAGTACTTC. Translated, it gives CASSLDLVYEQYF. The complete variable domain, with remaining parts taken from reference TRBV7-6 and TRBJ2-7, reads GAGVSQSPRYKVTKRGQDVALRCDPISGHVSLYWYRQALGQGPEFLTYFNYEAQQDKSGLPNDRFSAERPEGSISTLTIQRTEQRDSAMYRCASSLDLVYEQYFGPGTRLTVT.

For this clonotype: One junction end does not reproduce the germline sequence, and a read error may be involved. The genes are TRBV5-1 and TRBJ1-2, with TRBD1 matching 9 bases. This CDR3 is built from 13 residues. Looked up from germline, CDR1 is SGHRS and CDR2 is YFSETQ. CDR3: CASSWRDRDGYAF. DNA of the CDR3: TGCGCCAGCAGCTGGAGGGACAGGGATGGCTACGCCTTC.

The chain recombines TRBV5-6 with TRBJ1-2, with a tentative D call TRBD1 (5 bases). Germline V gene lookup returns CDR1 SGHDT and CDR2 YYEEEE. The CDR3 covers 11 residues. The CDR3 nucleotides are TGTGTCTCGAACGGGGCCTATGGCTACACCTTC. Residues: CVSNGAYGYTF. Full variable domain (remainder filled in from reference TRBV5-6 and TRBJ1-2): DAGVTQSPTHLIKTRGQQVTLRCSPKSGHDTVSWYQQALGQGPQFIFQYYEEEERQRGNFPDRFSGHQFPNYSSELNVNALLLGDSALYLCVSNGAYGYTFGSGTRLTVV.

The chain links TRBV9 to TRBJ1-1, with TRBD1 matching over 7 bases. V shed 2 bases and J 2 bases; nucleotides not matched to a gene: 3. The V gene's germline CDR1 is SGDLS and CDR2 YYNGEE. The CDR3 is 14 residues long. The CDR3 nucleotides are TGTGCCAGCAGCGTCGGACAGGACAACACTGAAGCTTTCTTT. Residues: CASSVGQDNTEAFF.